These T cell receptor beta chains were read from a single sample in a study of blood T cells in healthy people across ages. TCRdb re-called the 5' RACE reads with MiXCR, one entry per CDR3 protein. There are approximately 850,000 distinct CDR3 sequences in the sample; 40% to 50% occur only once, and nearly 20% lies in the top ten. Sequencing was carried out using blood. These TCRs come from a man aged 55 to 70 in good health. CDR3s include the opening cysteine and the closing phenylalanine or tryptophan. Fields, in order: CDR3 length, J gene, V gene, D gene, clone size, CDR3 protein, CDR3 DNA. The D gene is left open where the match is weak. Size is stated for part of the rows, as once, few or many counts, or as a class when the clone is expanded.

>16|TRBJ2-7|TRBV7-9|.|.
CASSFSLAGCVYEQYF
TGTGCCAGCAGCTTCTCCCTCGCCGGGTGCGTCTACGAGCAGTACTTC
>15|TRBJ1-2|TRBV28|.|.
CASGLIGGRDYGYTF
TGTGCCAGCGGTTTAATCGGGGGGCGAGACTATGGCTACACCTTC
>14|TRBJ2-7|TRBV4-3|.|.
CASSQDRTNYEQYF
TGCGCCAGCAGCCAAGATCGGACAAATTACGAGCAGTACTTC
>14|TRBJ2-7|TRBV6-2/TRBV6-3|TRBD2|.
CASSSTLADYEQYF
TGTGCCAGCAGCTCTACTCTAGCGGATTACGAGCAGTACTTC
>16|TRBJ2-5|TRBV14|TRBD2|few
CASSQAWTSGIETQYF
TGTGCCAGCAGCCAGGCTTGGACTAGCGGGATAGAGACCCAGTACTTC
>15|TRBJ2-7|TRBV14|.|.
CASSQDMSPPDAQYF
TGTGCCAGCAGCCAAGATATGTCACCCCCTGACGCGCAGTACTTC
>15|TRBJ1-6|TRBV6-5|.|.
CASSYSVKGNSPLHF
TGTGCCAGCAGTTACTCGGTAAAGGGAAATTCACCCCTCCACTTT
>15|TRBJ1-2|TRBV6-4|.|.
CASDQGRFLNYGYTF
TGTGCCAGCGACCAAGGACGGTTTCTTAACTATGGCTACACCTTC
>15|TRBJ1-5|TRBV6-2/TRBV6-3|.|.
CASSYLEASNQPQHF
TGTGCCAGCAGTTACTTGGAGGCTAGCAATCAGCCCCAGCATTTT
>14|TRBJ1-1|TRBV3-1|.|.
CASSQGSGLTEAFF
TGTGCCAGCAGCCAAGGATCAGGACTAACTGAAGCTTTCTTT
>12|TRBJ2-5|TRBV25-1|.|.
CASSDTFGEQYF
TGTGCCAGCAGTGACACGTTTGGGGAGCAGTACTTC
>16|TRBJ2-3|TRBV3-1|TRBD2|.
CASSARTSGGHDTQYF
TGTGCCAGCAGCGCGAGGACTAGCGGGGGCCACGATACGCAGTATTTT
>14|TRBJ1-2|TRBV12-3/TRBV12-4|.|.
CASSTAGAGRGYTF
TGTGCCAGCAGTACAGCCGGGGCCGGTAGAGGCTACACCTTC
>17|TRBJ1-6|TRBV13|TRBD1|.
CASSWTPVQGENSPLHF
TGTGCCAGCAGCTGGACCCCCGTCCAGGGGGAGAATTCACCCCTCCACTTT
>16|TRBJ2-5|TRBV9|TRBD2|.
CASSPYRAGIQETQYF
TGTGCCAGCAGCCCTTATCGAGCGGGGATCCAAGAGACCCAGTACTTC
>16|TRBJ2-7|TRBV9|TRBD2|few
CASSVGGLAGVGEQYF
TGTGCCAGCAGCGTAGGGGGACTAGCGGGGGTTGGTGAGCAGTACTTC
>15|TRBJ2-3|TRBV27|.|few
CASSLSKVSTDTQYF
TGTGCCAGCAGTTTATCGAAGGTTAGCACAGATACGCAGTATTTT
>12|TRBJ2-7|TRBV12-3/TRBV12-4|.|.
CASTNGMVGRYF
TGTGCCAGCACCAATGGGATGGTGGGGCGGTACTTC
>16|TRBJ2-3|TRBV9|TRBD2|.
CASSVVAGAPHNTQYF
TGTGCCAGCAGCGTAGTAGCGGGGGCCCCGCACAATACGCAGTATTTT
>15|TRBJ1-6|TRBV6-5|.|few
CASSRSGTPNSPLHF
TGTGCCAGCAGCCGTTCCGGGACCCCGAATTCACCCCTCCACTTT
>14|TRBJ2-5|TRBV4-1|.|.
CASSQDLQEETQYF
TGCGCCAGCAGCCAAGATCTGCAGGAAGAGACCCAGTACTTC
>18|TRBJ2-7|TRBV27|.|.
CASSLYGTASLSSYEQYF
TGTGCCAGCAGTTTGTATGGGACGGCAAGCTTAAGCTCCTACGAGCAGTACTTC
>18|TRBJ2-2|TRBV21-1|.|.
CASRPGQGATTNTGELFF
TGTGCCAGCAGACCGGGACAGGGGGCCACAACGAACACCGGGGAGCTGTTTTTT
>17|TRBJ2-5|TRBV7-2|TRBD2|.
CASSLGGTSGGDNEQYF
TGTGCCAGCAGCTTAGGCGGGACTAGCGGGGGGGACAATGAGCAGTACTTC
>13|TRBJ2-3|TRBV29-1|TRBD1|.
CSVETQGVDTQYF
TGCAGCGTTGAAACGCAGGGGGTGGATACGCAGTATTTT
>16|TRBJ2-1|TRBV6-5|TRBD2|few
CASSQTSSGPYNEQFF
TGTGCCAGCAGTCAGACTAGCTCGGGTCCCTACAATGAGCAGTTCTTC
>15|TRBJ2-7|TRBV12-3/TRBV12-4|.|.
CASRNPGTPLYEQYF
TGTGCCAGCAGGAACCCGGGTACACCTCTCTACGAGCAGTACTTC
>15|TRBJ1-5|TRBV20-1|.|.
CSAREGGRDNQPQHF
TGCAGTGCTAGAGAGGGGGGAAGGGACAATCAGCCCCAGCATTTT
>14|TRBJ2-2|TRBV12-3/TRBV12-4|.|few
CASSLDEGAGELFF
TGTGCCAGCAGTTTAGATGAGGGGGCCGGGGAGCTGTTTTTT
>16|TRBJ2-3|TRBV7-9|TRBD2|.
CASSLGLAESTDTRYF
TGTGCCAGCAGCTTAGGACTAGCGGAAAGCACAGATACGCGGTATTTT
>13|TRBJ2-5|TRBV4-1|.|few
CASSQVTAETQYF
TGCGCCAGCAGCCAAGTAACAGCGGAGACCCAGTACTTC
>12|TRBJ1-1|TRBV7-9|.|.
CASSPPSTEAFF
TGTGCCAGCAGCCCTCCCAGCACTGAAGCTTTCTTT
>14|TRBJ2-7|TRBV30|TRBD1|.
CAWSVAGGPYEQYF
TGTGCCTGGAGTGTTGCAGGGGGCCCCTACGAGCAGTACTTC
>13|TRBJ1-6|TRBV28|.|few
CASTTSYNSPLHF
TGTGCCAGCACCACCTCCTATAATTCACCCCTCCACTTT
>14|TRBJ1-2|TRBV21-1|.|.
CASRPGTGTYGYTF
TGTGCCAGCAGGCCCGGGACAGGAACTTATGGCTACACCTTC
>17|TRBJ2-3|TRBV4-3|TRBD2|few
CASSHLGLAESTDTQYF
TGCGCCAGCAGCCATTTGGGACTAGCGGAGAGCACAGATACGCAGTATTTT
>18|TRBJ2-3|TRBV20-1|.|.
CSARGVEEGNPVWGEQYF
TGCAGTGCTAGAGGGGTTGAGGAGGGGAACCCGGTCTGGGGAGAGCAGTATTTT
>15|TRBJ1-5|TRBV5-5|.|few
CASSRSDSGNQPQHF
TGTGCCAGCAGCCGTTCCGACAGTGGCAATCAGCCCCAGCATTTT
>16|TRBJ1-2|TRBV5-8|.|few
CASSFYSPIFNYGYTF
TGTGCCAGCAGCTTCTACAGCCCAATCTTTAACTATGGCTACACCTTC
>17|TRBJ1-2|TRBV14|.|.
CASSHRVQGLEGYGYTF
TGTGCCAGCAGCCATCGTGTACAGGGCCTCGAGGGTTATGGCTACACCTTC
>14|TRBJ1-2|TRBV6-2/TRBV6-3|.|few
CASSYLEGHYGYTF
TGTGCCAGCAGTTATCTGGAGGGCCACTATGGCTACACCTTC
>11|TRBJ2-5|TRBV30|TRBD1|.
CALQGQETQYF
TGTGCCTTACAGGGGCAAGAGACCCAGTACTTC
>14|TRBJ2-7|TRBV28|.|.
CASSPSGTIYEQYF
TGTGCCAGCAGTCCGTCCGGGACGATCTACGAGCAGTACTTC
>18|TRBJ2-7|TRBV7-2|.|.
CASSFGSITGLLTYEQYF
TGTGCCAGCAGCTTTGGTTCTATAACAGGGCTACTAACCTACGAGCAGTACTTC
>13|TRBJ2-7|TRBV3-1|.|.
CASSRTQGDEQYF
TGTGCCAGCAGCCGGACACAGGGCGACGAGCAGTACTTC
>11|TRBJ1-2|TRBV7-9|.|.
CASSLGAGHTF
TGTGCCAGCAGCTTAGGTGCAGGGCACACCTTC
>14|TRBJ1-2|TRBV20-1|TRBD1|.
CSARDTQTGNGYTF
TGCAGTGCTAGAGATACACAGACAGGGAATGGCTACACCTTC
>12|TRBJ2-7|TRBV12-3/TRBV12-4|TRBD1|few
CASTTGAYEQYF
TGTGCCAGCACCACAGGGGCCTACGAGCAGTACTTC
>14|TRBJ1-4|TRBV27|.|.
CASSFSRGNEKLFF
TGTGCCAGCAGTTTTAGTCGGGGCAATGAAAAACTGTTTTTT
>15|TRBJ2-3|TRBV12-3/TRBV12-4|TRBD2|.
CASRSAGTRADTQYF
TGTGCCAGCAGGTCGGCCGGGACTAGAGCAGATACGCAGTATTTT
>17|TRBJ2-7|TRBV5-5|.|.
CASSSQGGTASSYEQYF
TGTGCCAGCAGCTCCCAAGGGGGGACGGCGAGCTCCTACGAGCAGTACTTC
>16|TRBJ2-1|TRBV7-2|.|.
CASRSNGQTNWDEQFF
TGTGCCAGCAGATCTAATGGACAGACGAATTGGGATGAGCAGTTCTTC
>13|TRBJ2-5|TRBV7-2|.|.
CASSLAAQGEQYF
TGTGCCAGCAGCTTAGCGGCGCAGGGAGAGCAGTACTTC
>15|TRBJ1-6|TRBV11-2|.|once
CASSFLRDTRSPLHF
TGTGCCAGCAGCTTTCTCAGGGATACGCGCTCACCCCTCCACTTT
>13|TRBJ2-2|TRBV4-3|.|few
CASSQEYGVGLFF
TGCGCCAGCAGCCAAGAATACGGGGTTGGGCTGTTTTTT
>15|TRBJ2-7|TRBV2|.|few
CASRAQGGLPYEQYF
TGTGCCAGCAGGGCGCAGGGGGGATTGCCCTACGAGCAGTACTTC
>16|TRBJ1-2|TRBV4-3|.|.
CASSQGQSWGVGGYTF
TGCGCCAGCAGCCAAGGCCAGAGTTGGGGGGTAGGCGGCTACACCTTC
>13|TRBJ2-7|TRBV9|TRBD2|.
CASSVGEGHEQYF
TGTGCCAGCAGCGTGGGGGAGGGACACGAGCAGTACTTC
>16|TRBJ1-6|TRBV5-1|.|few
CASSWGQTRNNSPLHF
TGCGCCAGCAGCTGGGGACAAACCAGGAATAATTCACCCCTCCACTTT
>16|TRBJ1-5|TRBV6-2/TRBV6-3|.|few
CASSNPRQPYNQPQHF
TGTGCCAGCAGTAACCCCCGACAGCCTTACAATCAGCCCCAGCATTTT